This entry concerns a single TCR beta chain. Its specificity is unknown. The junction differs from germline at one of its ends, possibly a read error. These data belong to a study of tumor and adjacent non-tumor tissue in lung cancer. Study at large: There were about twelve adenocarcinoma, a couple of squamous cell carcinoma and 1 small cell lung cancer cases. Samples averaged roughly 4.2 million productive TCRbeta reads each. Study findings and constraints: Shorter survival was associated with higher TCR diversity in tumors.

This sample's RNA came from whole unsorted tissue. Newly diagnosed lung cancer patients had thoracic surgery in China, August–November 2014, without prior chemotherapy. Three rounds of nested PCR, following a modified ARM-PCR protocol, produced the TCRbeta library. In TCRdb, the multiplex PCR reads were re-called with MiXCR into one record per CDR3 protein. The sample lists fewer than 120,000 distinct CDR3 sequences, approximately 87% occurring once. This receptor was identified in a man in his 70s with non-small cell lung cancer. The specimen was lung tumor tissue.

Here the CDR3 DNA reads TGCACCAGAAGTGAGTCGATTTGGCGGGACCTCTCCTACGAGCAGTACTTC. Its translation is CTRSESIWRDLSYEQYF. This rearrangement joins TRBV10-2 to TRBJ2-7; a weak D match, TRBD2 (6 bases). This CDR3 has 17 amino acids. Germline CDR1 reads WSHSY; CDR2 reads SAAADI.